The 4 T cell receptor beta chains below come from one sample, sequenced in a study of blood T cell repertoires in COVID-19 (dated by TCRdb to the early 2020s). The library was made by the immunoSEQ multiplex PCR assay. Entries here come from immuneACCESS through TCRdb and include only in-frame sequences with V and J called. Some clones fail to appear in such tables; in the studies checked, an unresolved V gene covers under half of the shortfall, and the cause of the remainder is unknown. The table for this sample lists 400,000 to 500,000 clones; more than 70% of them were counted only once. The ten largest account for about 1.5% of the sample. Material for sequencing was PBMCs or T cells enriched from blood (not recorded which). The receptors shown here come from a woman aged 18 to 35 who had been exposed to COVID-19.

The CDR3 reads CASSLKGTGDEQYF. CDR3 DNA: TGTGCCAGCAGCTTAAAGGGGACAGGGGACGAGCAGTACTTC. This chain links TRBV7-3 with TRBJ2-7; 10 nucleotides agree with TRBD1. The germline V gene has CDR1 SGHTA and CDR2 FQGTGA. The junction had 2 bases not matched to a gene; V was cut back by 1 base and J by 5 bases. CDR3 length: 14 amino acids.

This chain joins TRBV24-1 and TRBJ2-5, with TRBD2 as a possible D gene (6 bases). The ends were cut back, 0 bases at V and 5 bases at J, with 6 bases in the middle. This CDR3 is built from 13 residues. Germline V gene data show CDR1 as KGHDR and CDR2 as SFDVKD. CDR3 sequence reads: CATSDLGGETQYF. The CDR3 nucleotides read TGTGCCACCAGTGATTTGGGGGGGGAGACCCAGTACTTC.

This clone was seen more than once but under ten times. J is TRBJ2-7 and V is TRBV30; 8 nucleotides match TRBD1. V lost 2 bases to trimming and J lost 3 bases; unmatched junction nucleotides: 3. The germline gives CDR1 GTSNPN, CDR2 SVGIG (reference sequence). CDR3 length: 13 amino acids. The CDR3 DNA reads as TGTGCCTGGAGTCAGGACAGGGACTACGAGCAGTACTTC. It specifies CAWSQDRDYEQYF.

This clone was seen only a few times. The chain has TRBV11-3 and TRBJ2-1, with TRBD1 matching over 9 bases. Germline values: CDR1 SGHNT, CDR2 YENEEA. This CDR3 is 12 amino acids long. After removal of 8 bases from V and 4 bases from J, the junction contained 0 bases not matched to a gene. The CDR3 nucleotides are TGTGCCAGCGGGACAGGGTACAATGAGCAGTTCTTC. Translated, it gives CASGTGYNEQFF.